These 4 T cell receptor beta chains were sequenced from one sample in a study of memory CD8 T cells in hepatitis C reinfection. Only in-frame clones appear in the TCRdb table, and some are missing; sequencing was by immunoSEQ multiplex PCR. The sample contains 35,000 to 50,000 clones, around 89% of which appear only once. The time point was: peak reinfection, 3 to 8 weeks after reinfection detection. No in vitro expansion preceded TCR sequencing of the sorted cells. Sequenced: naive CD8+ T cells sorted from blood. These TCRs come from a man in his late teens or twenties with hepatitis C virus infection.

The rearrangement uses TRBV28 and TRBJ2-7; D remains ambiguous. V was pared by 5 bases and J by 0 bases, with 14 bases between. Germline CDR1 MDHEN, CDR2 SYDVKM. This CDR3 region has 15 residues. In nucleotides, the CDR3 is TGTGCCAGCAGTCCCGTGGTAGAAAGCTCCTACGAGCAGTACTTC. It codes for CASSPVVESSYEQYF.

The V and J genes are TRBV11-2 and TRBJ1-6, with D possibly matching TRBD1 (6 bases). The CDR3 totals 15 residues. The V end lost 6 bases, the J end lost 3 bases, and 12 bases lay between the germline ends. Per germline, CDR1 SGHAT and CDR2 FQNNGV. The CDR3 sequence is CASSPGQFYNSPLHF. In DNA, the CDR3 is TGTGCCAGCAGTCCCGGACAGTTCTATAATTCACCCCTCCACTTT.

CDR3 residues: CASSPPSGTYNEQFF. The CDR3 DNA is TGTGCCAGCAGCCCCCCTAGCGGGACTTACAATGAGCAGTTCTTC. The chain uses TRBV5-6 and TRBJ2-1; 9 bases are a match to TRBD2. Germline assignment: CDR1 SGHDT and CDR2 YYEEEE. This CDR3 has 15 residues. The V segment lost 4 bases and the J segment 4 bases; nucleotides outside the gene matches: 6.

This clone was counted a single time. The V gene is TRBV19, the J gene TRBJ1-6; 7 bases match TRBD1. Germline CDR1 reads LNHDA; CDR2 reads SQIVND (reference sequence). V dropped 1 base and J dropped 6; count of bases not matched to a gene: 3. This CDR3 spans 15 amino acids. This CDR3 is CASSIGDRSNSPLHF. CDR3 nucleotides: TGTGCCAGTAGTATAGGGGACAGATCTAATTCACCCCTCCACTTT.